What follows are 11 T cell receptor beta chains derived from one specimen sequenced in a study of blood T cell repertoires in COVID-19. Assay used: immunoSEQ multiplex PCR; TCRdb lists only in-frame clones, some missing. This sample has roughly 91,000 clones; around 83% occur once, and the top ten carry 2%. The sequenced sample consisted of peripheral blood. Source of these receptors: a man between 65 and 85 years old with active or convalescent COVID-19.

V and J are TRBV6-4 and TRBJ1-5; TRBD1 agrees at 11 bases. CDR3 length: 18 residues. Germline V gene lookup returns CDR1 MRHNA and CDR2 SNTAGT. The V and J ends lost 0 bases and 7 bases, in that order; junction bases with no gene match: 11. The CDR3 loop reads CASSDSSRGTGGRQPQHF. The CDR3 coding sequence is TGTGCCAGCAGTGACTCGAGTCGGGGGACAGGGGGTAGGCAGCCCCAGCATTTT.

CDR3 region: CASSLLAGAYNEQFF. CDR3 in DNA: TGTGCCAGCAGCCTTCTAGCGGGGGCCTACAATGAGCAGTTCTTC. The chain recombines TRBV14 with TRBJ2-1; TRBD2 matches at 10 bases. With V trimmed by 4 bases and J by 2 bases, 2 bases remained unmatched. The CDR3 is made up of 15 amino acids. The germline V gene has CDR1 SGHDN and CDR2 FVKESK.

This clone was observed a single time. The chain links TRBV28 to TRBJ1-1; TRBD1 aligns across 8 bases. The germline V gene encodes CDR1 MDHEN and CDR2 SYDVKM. V was clipped by 2 bases and J by 1 base; unmatched bases: 3. CDR3 length: 15 amino acids. CDR3 residues: CASSLGQGRNTEAFF. CDR3 bases: TGTGCCAGCAGTTTAGGACAGGGCAGGAACACTGAAGCTTTCTTT.

The chain links TRBV6-2 or TRBV6-3 to TRBJ1-5; 7 nucleotides line up with TRBD1. The CDR3 has 15 residues. Germline trimming cut 2 bases from V and 5 bases from J; bases unmatched to any gene: 6. Germline V gene lookup returns CDR1 MNHEY and CDR2 SVGEGT. The CDR3 region has the DNA TGTGCCAGCAGTTACAGGGGGCGCGGGGATCAGCCCCAGCATTTT. Protein product: CASSYRGRGDQPQHF.

The gene calls are TRBV12-3 or TRBV12-4 and TRBJ2-2; the D gene is possibly TRBD1 (5 bases). V was trimmed by 6 bases and J by 5 bases, leaving 10 bases between them. The CDR3 has 13 amino acids. Here the CDR3 DNA reads TGTGCCAGCAGCCGGCAGGGAACCGGGGAGCTGTTTTTT. It is translated as CASSRQGTGELFF.

This clone was observed a single time. This chain joins TRBV4-1 and TRBJ1-4, with a possible D match to TRBD1 (5 bases). V was trimmed by 1 base and J by 7 bases, leaving 13 bases between them. CDR1 is MGHRA and CDR2 is YSYEKL in the germline V gene. The CDR3 totals 15 residues. The CDR3 DNA reads TGCGCCAGCAGCCAAGCCTCAAGGGGAATTGAAAAACTGTTTTTT. Encoded protein: CASSQASRGIEKLFF.

As to this clone: Other DNA variants within this sample encode the same CDR3. V is TRBV27 and J is TRBJ2-3; tentative D call: TRBD1 (5 bases). Germline assignment: CDR1 MNHEY and CDR2 SMNVEV (reference sequence). The ends were cut back, 6 bases at V and 1 base at J, with 8 bases in the middle. This CDR3 has 13 residues. The CDR3 sequence: CASRKTGTDTQYF. The CDR3 bases are TGTGCCAGCAGAAAGACAGGCACAGATACGCAGTATTTT.

The V call is TRBV19, the J call TRBJ2-3; TRBD1 might be the D (6 bases). The CDR3 contains 12 residues. Deletions cut 9 bases from V and 3 bases from J, with 10 bases between. Germline V gives CDR1 LNHDA, CDR2 SQIVND (reference sequence). CDR3 protein: CASGQTTDTQYF. CDR3 in DNA: TGTGCCAGCGGACAGACTACAGATACGCAGTATTTT.

V and J are TRBV19 and TRBJ2-5; D possibly corresponds to TRBD2 (5 bases). Germline CDR1 and CDR2: LNHDA and SQIVND (reference sequence). Trimming took off 7 bases at V and 4 bases at J, with 10 bases between the two ends. The CDR3 totals 12 residues. The CDR3 bases are TGTGCCAGTAAGCGTGAGGGAGAGACCCAGTACTTC. This sequence encodes CASKREGETQYF.

This chain connects TRBV2 to TRBJ1-2; perhaps TRBD1 as D (6 bases). Trimming cost V 1 base and J 8 bases, with 17 bases left between them. There are 15 residues in the CDR3. Germline V CDR1 and CDR2: SNHLY, FYNNEI. The CDR3 DNA sequence: TGTGCCAGCAGTGAAGGCCGGCGTGGGGGCGCGGGCTACACCTTC. Amino acid sequence: CASSEGRRGGAGYTF.

The chain has TRBV18 and TRBJ2-7; perhaps TRBD2 as D (6 bases). CDR1 KGHSH and CDR2 LQKENI come from the germline V gene. V was shortened by 3 bases and J by 1 base, with 13 bases between the two germline ends. This CDR3 region has 15 residues. The CDR3 region is CASSPLGGNSYEQYF. The CDR3 nucleotides read TGTGCCAGCTCACCCCTCGGAGGGAATTCCTACGAGCAGTACTTC.